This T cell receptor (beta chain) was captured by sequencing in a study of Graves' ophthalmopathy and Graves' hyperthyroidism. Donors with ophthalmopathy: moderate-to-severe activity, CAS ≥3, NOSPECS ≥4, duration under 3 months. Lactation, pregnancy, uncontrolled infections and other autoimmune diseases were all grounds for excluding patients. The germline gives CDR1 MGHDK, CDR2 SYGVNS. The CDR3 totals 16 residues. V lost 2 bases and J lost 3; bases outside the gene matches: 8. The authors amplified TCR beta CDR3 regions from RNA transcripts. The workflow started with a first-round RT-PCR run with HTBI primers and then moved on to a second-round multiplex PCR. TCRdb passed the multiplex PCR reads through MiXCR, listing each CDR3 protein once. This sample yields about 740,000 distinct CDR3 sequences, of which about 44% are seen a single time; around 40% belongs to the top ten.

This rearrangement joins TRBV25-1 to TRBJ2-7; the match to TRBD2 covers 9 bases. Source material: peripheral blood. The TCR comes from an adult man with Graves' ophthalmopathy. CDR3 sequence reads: CASSEGSGLAYYEQYF. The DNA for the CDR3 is TGTGCCAGCAGTGAAGGATCGGGACTAGCCTACTACGAGCAGTACTTC.